A selection of T cell receptor beta chains follows, all from one sample in a study of metastatic and nonmetastatic thyroid tumors. TCRdb re-processed the PCR reads through MiXCR. The sample includes over 25,000 clones, around 20% of them seen just once. The sample comprised blood. The receptors were gathered from a female donor with papillary thyroid cancer or a benign thyroid nodule (not recorded which). Some clones in this sample may be carry-over from other donors' samples. The CDR3 runs from the conserved cysteine through the conserved F or W. The D gene is left open where the match is weak. Only part of the rows carry a size: once, few, many, or a class if the clone is expanded.

v_call	j_call	clone_size	d_call	cdr3_aa	cdr3_nt
TRBV5-1	TRBJ1-1	.	.	CASSLVSGSPEAFF	TGCGCCAGCAGCTTGGTCTCAGGATCCCCTGAAGCTTTCTTT
TRBV10-3	TRBJ2-2	.	TRBD1	CASKLSGQGDTGELFF	TGTGCCAGCAAGTTGAGCGGACAGGGGGACACCGGGGAGCTGTTTTTT
TRBV5-1	TRBJ2-2	few	TRBD1	CASSVGQGNTGELFF	TGCGCCAGCAGCGTGGGACAGGGGAATACCGGGGAGCTGTTTTTT
TRBV6-1	TRBJ2-7	many	.	CASSVSYTYEQYF	TGTGCCAGCAGTGTTAGCTATACCTACGAGCAGTACTTC
TRBV6-2/TRBV6-3	TRBJ2-2	.	.	CASRCRGPTGELFF	TGTGCCAGCAGGTGCAGGGGACCCACCGGGGAGCTGTTTTTT
TRBV28	TRBJ2-5	.	.	CASSSMWFQETQYF	TGTGCCAGCAGTTCGATGTGGTTTCAAGAGACCCAGTACTTC
TRBV6-1	TRBJ2-7	many	.	CASRERQVPYEQYF	TGTGCCAGCAGAGAGAGACAGGTACCTTACGAGCAGTACTTC
TRBV2	TRBJ2-7	.	TRBD1	CASKDRGDFEQYF	TGTGCCAGCAAAGACAGGGGAGACTTCGAGCAGTACTTC
TRBV29-1	TRBJ1-2	many	TRBD1	CSVGTRTGTGLDGYTF	TGCAGCGTTGGGACTCGAACCGGGACAGGGCTGGATGGCTACACCTTC
TRBV5-1	TRBJ1-4	many	TRBD1	CASSGTGAGEKLFF	TGCGCCAGCAGCGGGACAGGGGCAGGGGAAAAACTGTTTTTT
TRBV28	TRBJ2-2	.	TRBD1	CASGRDRGTGELFF	TGTGCCAGCGGCCGGGACAGGGGCACCGGGGAGCTGTTTTTT